This is a list of T cell receptor beta chains from one sample in a study of blood T cell repertoires in COVID-19. The table came from immunoSEQ multiplex PCR; TCRdb's copy has only in-frame clones and leaves some out. The sample carries 80,000 to 90,000 clones, around nine tenths recorded once. The sample consisted of peripheral blood. The receptor set was obtained from a man aged 80 or over with active or convalescent COVID-19. The CDR3 runs from the conserved cysteine through the conserved F or W. The order of the fields is clone size, D gene, J gene, V gene, CDR3 protein, CDR3 DNA. A D gene is named only where the DNA matches it firmly. Clone size is given for some rows only: seen once, a few or many times, or a class if the clone is expanded.

size: -; D: -; J: TRBJ1-4; V: TRBV19; CDR3: CASSAGSRAKKLFF; DNA: TGTGCCAGTAGCGCAGGGTCTCGGGCCAAAAAACTGTTTTTT
size: -; D: TRBD1; J: TRBJ2-3; V: TRBV11-1; CDR3: CASSGTGGPDTQYF; DNA: TGTGCCAGCAGCGGGACAGGGGGCCCAGATACGCAGTATTTT
size: -; D: TRBD1; J: TRBJ1-1; V: TRBV7-9; CDR3: CASSSHRDRGLGEAFF; DNA: TGTGCCAGCAGCTCACACCGGGACAGGGGGTTGGGTGAAGCTTTCTTT
size: -; D: -; J: TRBJ1-1; V: TRBV4-1; CDR3: CASSQDPPGQNLNTEAFF; DNA: TGCGCCAGCAGCCAAGATCCCCCCGGACAGAATTTGAACACTGAAGCTTTCTTT
size: -; D: TRBD1; J: TRBJ1-3; V: TRBV7-9; CDR3: CASSLKDRGRDRPGNTIYF; DNA: TGTGCCAGCAGCTTAAAGGATCGGGGACGGGACAGGCCTGGAAACACCATATATTTT
size: once; D: -; J: TRBJ2-1; V: TRBV5-4; CDR3: CASSLKGGLSEQFF; DNA: TGTGCCAGCAGCTTGAAAGGAGGGCTCAGTGAGCAGTTCTTC
size: -; D: TRBD1; J: TRBJ2-2; V: TRBV18; CDR3: CASSRDRETGELFF; DNA: TGTGCCAGCTCACGAGACAGGGAAACCGGGGAGCTGTTTTTT
size: once; D: -; J: TRBJ1-5; V: TRBV12-3/TRBV12-4; CDR3: CASTLDMNQPQHF; DNA: TGTGCCAGCACCCTCGACATGAATCAGCCCCAGCATTTT
size: -; D: -; J: TRBJ2-7; V: TRBV5-4; CDR3: CASSPDRWSSYEQYF; DNA: TGTGCCAGCAGTCCCGACAGATGGAGCTCCTACGAGCAGTACTTC
size: -; D: TRBD2; J: TRBJ2-6; V: TRBV9; CDR3: CASSPRGDSGANVLTF; DNA: TGTGCCAGCAGCCCCCGGGGGGACTCTGGGGCCAACGTCCTGACTTTC
size: -; D: TRBD1; J: TRBJ2-3; V: TRBV9; CDR3: CASSVSGTGGRDTQYF; DNA: TGTGCCAGCAGCGTTTCCGGGACAGGGGGCAGAGATACGCAGTATTTT
size: -; D: -; J: TRBJ1-2; V: TRBV28; CDR3: CASSVGRGDGNYGYTF; DNA: TGTGCCAGCAGTGTAGGACGGGGGGACGGGAACTATGGCTACACCTTC
size: -; D: TRBD1; J: TRBJ1-2; V: TRBV27; CDR3: CASSLMAGGTSSYGYTF; DNA: TGTGCCAGCAGTTTAATGGCAGGGGGCACCTCCTCCTATGGCTACACCTTC
size: -; D: -; J: TRBJ2-1; V: TRBV11-3; CDR3: CASSPGVAFNEQFF; DNA: TGTGCCAGCAGCCCAGGAGTAGCGTTCAATGAGCAGTTCTTC
size: -; D: TRBD2; J: TRBJ2-3; V: TRBV2; CDR3: CASSEGLAGDTQYF; DNA: TGTGCCAGCAGCGAGGGACTAGCGGGAGATACGCAGTATTTT
size: -; D: -; J: TRBJ1-2; V: TRBV5-4; CDR3: CASSLGSYRREDHYGYTF; DNA: TGTGCCAGCAGCTTGGGGAGCTACCGCAGGGAAGACCACTATGGCTACACCTTC
size: -; D: -; J: TRBJ2-1; V: TRBV7-2; CDR3: CASSLEFHPGGNEQFF; DNA: TGTGCCAGCAGCTTAGAGTTCCACCCCGGGGGTAATGAGCAGTTCTTC
size: -; D: -; J: TRBJ2-3; V: TRBV5-6; CDR3: CASSLVGSETDTQYF; DNA: TGTGCCAGCAGCTTGGTGGGTAGCGAAACAGATACGCAGTATTTT
size: -; D: TRBD1; J: TRBJ2-7; V: TRBV29-1; CDR3: CSVRTGLSSYEQYF; DNA: TGCAGCGTTAGGACAGGCCTTAGCTCCTACGAGCAGTACTTC
size: few; D: -; J: TRBJ2-5; V: TRBV6-2/TRBV6-3; CDR3: CASSQSPRKSSWTQYF; DNA: TGTGCCAGCAGTCAGTCCCCTAGAAAAAGTAGTTGGACCCAGTACTTC
size: -; D: TRBD2; J: TRBJ2-7; V: TRBV5-1; CDR3: CASSISGGGTYEQYF; DNA: TGCGCCAGCAGCATTAGCGGGGGAGGCACCTACGAGCAGTACTTC
size: -; D: -; J: TRBJ2-1; V: TRBV19; CDR3: CASSTQRVGYNEQFF; DNA: TGTGCCAGTAGTACCCAGCGGGTGGGCTACAATGAGCAGTTCTTC
size: -; D: TRBD1; J: TRBJ1-1; V: TRBV29-1; CDR3: CSVAGTGATEAFF; DNA: TGCAGCGTTGCAGGGACAGGGGCCACTGAAGCTTTCTTT
size: once; D: TRBD2; J: TRBJ2-3; V: TRBV5-6; CDR3: CASSLGLAGGDTQYF; DNA: TGTGCCAGCAGCCTGGGACTAGCGGGAGGAGATACGCAGTATTTT
size: -; D: -; J: TRBJ2-1; V: TRBV20-1; CDR3: CSASAASGTHYNEQFF; DNA: TGCAGTGCTAGTGCGGCCAGCGGGACACACTACAATGAGCAGTTCTTC
size: -; D: TRBD1; J: TRBJ1-2; V: TRBV6-1; CDR3: CASSEGQGAQGYGYTF; DNA: TGTGCCAGCAGTGAAGGACAGGGGGCCCAAGGGTATGGCTACACCTTC
size: -; D: -; J: TRBJ2-7; V: TRBV3-1/TRBV3-2; CDR3: CASSPAGRNSYEQYF; DNA: TGTGCCAGCAGTCCGGCGGGACGGAACTCCTACGAGCAGTACTTC
size: -; D: -; J: TRBJ2-5; V: TRBV11-2; CDR3: CASRRVGGSSETQYF; DNA: TGTGCCAGCAGGCGAGTTGGTGGTAGCTCGGAGACCCAGTACTTC
size: -; D: TRBD2; J: TRBJ2-2; V: TRBV11-3; CDR3: CASSLGGLAGDTGELFF; DNA: TGTGCCAGCAGCTTAGGGGGACTAGCGGGTGACACCGGGGAGCTGTTTTTT
size: -; D: TRBD1; J: TRBJ2-5; V: TRBV24-1; CDR3: CATSDWKGANKETQYF; DNA: TGTGCCACCAGTGATTGGAAGGGGGCGAACAAAGAGACCCAGTACTTC
size: -; D: -; J: TRBJ2-7; V: TRBV2; CDR3: CASRGLGREQYF; DNA: TGTGCCAGCAGGGGACTGGGCCGCGAGCAGTACTTC
size: -; D: -; J: TRBJ2-3; V: TRBV18; CDR3: CASSPLASTDTQYF; DNA: TGTGCCAGCTCACCTCTAGCTAGCACAGATACGCAGTATTTT
size: -; D: TRBD1; J: TRBJ2-3; V: TRBV7-3; CDR3: CASSFRTGGRDTQYF; DNA: TGTGCCAGCAGCTTCCGGACAGGGGGCCGAGATACGCAGTATTTT
size: -; D: TRBD2; J: TRBJ2-2; V: TRBV5-4; CDR3: CASSLGGRMGGELFF; DNA: TGTGCCAGCAGCTTGGGCGGGAGGATGGGCGGGGAGCTGTTTTTT
size: -; D: TRBD2; J: TRBJ2-2; V: TRBV18; CDR3: CASSRSGGSNTGELFF; DNA: TGTGCCAGCTCAAGAAGCGGGGGGTCGAACACCGGGGAGCTGTTTTTT
size: -; D: -; J: TRBJ2-2; V: TRBV7-3; CDR3: CASGAITGELFF; DNA: TGTGCCAGCGGGGCAATCACCGGGGAGCTGTTTTTT
size: once; D: -; J: TRBJ1-5; V: TRBV30; CDR3: CAWSVIGGPQHF; DNA: TGTGCCTGGAGTGTAATAGGAGGGCCCCAGCATTTT
size: -; D: -; J: TRBJ1-2; V: TRBV3-1/TRBV3-2; CDR3: CASSHPTDGYTF; DNA: TGTGCCAGCAGCCACCCGACAGACGGCTACACCTTC
size: -; D: TRBD1; J: TRBJ1-2; V: TRBV12-3/TRBV12-4; CDR3: CASNSGQGDGYTF; DNA: TGTGCCAGCAATTCGGGACAGGGCGATGGCTACACCTTC
size: -; D: -; J: TRBJ2-3; V: TRBV7-2; CDR3: CASSPDASDTQYF; DNA: TGTGCCAGCAGCCCAGATGCCTCGGATACGCAGTATTTT
size: -; D: TRBD1; J: TRBJ2-2; V: TRBV7-3; CDR3: CASSTWTGGNTGELFF; DNA: TGTGCCAGCAGCACCTGGACAGGGGGGAACACCGGGGAGCTGTTTTTT
size: -; D: -; J: TRBJ1-5; V: TRBV30; CDR3: CAWSAPGSNQPQHF; DNA: TGTGCCTGGAGTGCCCCAGGTAGCAATCAGCCCCAGCATTTT
size: few; D: TRBD1; J: TRBJ1-2; V: TRBV2; CDR3: CARGTGNYGYTF; DNA: TGTGCCAGAGGGACAGGGAACTATGGCTACACCTTC
size: -; D: -; J: TRBJ1-1; V: TRBV7-8; CDR3: CASSLGPLPALAFF; DNA: TGTGCCAGCAGCTTAGGCCCACTGCCCGCATTGGCTTTCTTT
size: -; D: -; J: TRBJ1-1; V: TRBV4-2; CDR3: CASSQVTQGTEAFF; DNA: TGTGCCAGCAGCCAAGTAACACAGGGAACTGAAGCTTTCTTT